The clone carrying this T cell receptor (beta chain) was seen many times. Its antigen is unknown. This entry is derived from a study of T-cell reconstitution after alpha-beta-depleted transplantation in children. Findings and limits, study-wide: Expanded graft clones, several hundred of them, were reportedly the source of alpha-beta T cells about two months after transplant. Surviving recipient T cells and thymic progenitors accounted for the high day-60 TCRbeta diversity observed in some patients.

Unique molecular identifiers were used to barcode this TCRbeta library. TCRdb fed the PCR reads into MiXCR, producing one record per CDR3 protein. The data show 200,000 to 250,000 distinct CDR3 sequences, approximately 11% seen once. The sample consisted of PBMCs, taken before TCRalphabeta/CD19-depleted stem cell transplant. The clonotype originates from a child under two years old with acute myeloid leukemia, due to receive a stem cell transplant.

Here the CDR3 DNA reads TGTGCCAGCGGCGCAGGTACCCACACCGGGGAGCTGTTTTTT. This codes for CASGAGTHTGELFF. The chain recombines TRBV6-2 or TRBV6-3 with TRBJ2-2; no clear D gene. The germline CDR1 and CDR2 sequences are MNHEY and SVGEGT. Trimming took 8 bases from V and 3 from J, leaving 13 bases between them. CDR3 size: 14 residues.